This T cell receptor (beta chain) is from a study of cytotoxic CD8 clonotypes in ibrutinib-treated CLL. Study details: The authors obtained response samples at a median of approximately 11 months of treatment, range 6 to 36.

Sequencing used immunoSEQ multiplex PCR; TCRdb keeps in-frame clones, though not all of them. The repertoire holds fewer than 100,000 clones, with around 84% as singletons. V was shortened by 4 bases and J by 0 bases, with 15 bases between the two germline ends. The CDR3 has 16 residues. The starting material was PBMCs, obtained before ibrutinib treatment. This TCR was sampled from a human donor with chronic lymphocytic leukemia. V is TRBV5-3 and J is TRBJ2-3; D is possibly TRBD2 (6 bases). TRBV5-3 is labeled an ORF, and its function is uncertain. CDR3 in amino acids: CARSRRTTSSTDTQYF. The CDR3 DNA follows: TGTGCCAGAAGCCGGAGGACTACATCTAGCACAGATACGCAGTATTTT.